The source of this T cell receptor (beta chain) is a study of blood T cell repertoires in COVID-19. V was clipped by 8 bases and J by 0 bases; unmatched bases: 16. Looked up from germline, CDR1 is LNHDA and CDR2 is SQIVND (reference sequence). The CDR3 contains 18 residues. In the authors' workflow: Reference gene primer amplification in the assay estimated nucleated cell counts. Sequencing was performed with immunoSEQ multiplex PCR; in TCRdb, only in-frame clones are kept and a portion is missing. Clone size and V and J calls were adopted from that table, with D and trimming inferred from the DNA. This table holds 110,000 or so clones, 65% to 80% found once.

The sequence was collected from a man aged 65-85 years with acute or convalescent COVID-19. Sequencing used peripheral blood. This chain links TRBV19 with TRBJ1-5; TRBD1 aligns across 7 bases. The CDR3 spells CASVTSSTGRYSNQPQHF. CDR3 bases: TGTGCCAGTGTTACATCGTCGACAGGGCGATATAGCAATCAGCCCCAGCATTTT.